This T cell receptor (beta chain) was captured in a study of blood T cells in healthy people across ages. Study conclusions and caveats: The recorded TCR beta diversity per million T cells decreased in a roughly linear manner with age. Diversity was higher, and naive CD4+ cells more numerous, in long-lived donors than in aged donors. Strong correlation existed between TCR beta diversity and naive T cell percentage.

V lost 0 bases to trimming and J lost 10 bases, with 13 bases between them. The CDR3 extends over 14 amino acids. Per germline, CDR1 LNHNV and CDR2 YYDKDF (reference sequence). As for this clonotype: Its antigen is not identified.

Alongside a J-beta primer mix, a sample-barcoded 5' primer served in a second PCR lasting about 6 to 11 cycles. TCRdb independently ran MiXCR on the 5' RACE reads; one entry per CDR3 protein. Among around 900,000 distinct CDR3 sequences listed, roughly half were seen once. The receptor was isolated from a woman aged 55-69 years in good health. The sample consisted of blood. J is TRBJ2-1 and V is TRBV15; D is possibly TRBD1 (6 bases). The CDR3 DNA reads TGTGCCACCAGCAGAGACAGGGGAGCCTACGAGCAGTTCTTC. Encoded protein: CATSRDRGAYEQFF.